This TCR beta chain is drawn from a study of T cells after yellow fever vaccination. Study overall: With SMART-Seq v4 Ultra Low Input, the fractions containing low cell numbers were prepared.

Germline V gene data show CDR1 as SGHRS and CDR2 as YFSETQ. The trim removed 3 bases at V and 3 bases at J, leaving 18 bases unmatched. The CDR3 has 19 amino acids. General study results and limits: Weaker overall was a secondary response that nonetheless peaked faster, on day 5 versus 15. Overlap between CD4 and CD8 compartments was detected for a small share of clonotypes.

This clonotype was observed many times. The study made its TCR cDNA through 5'RACE template switching. That step introduced a universal primer site along with UMIs. TCRdb reprocessed the 5' RACE reads via MiXCR and lists one record per CDR3 protein. The sample includes more than 50,000 distinct CDR3 sequences, around 6.1% of them seen just once. This clonotype originated in a man aged 18 to 35 who received the YFV17D yellow fever vaccine. The chain is built from TRBV5-1 and TRBJ2-1; 7 bases line up with TRBD1. The sequencing here drew on PBMCs, either bulk or a sorted T-cell subset (CD4+, CD8+, memory, or dextramer-sorted; not recorded which), taken on the day of the yellow fever booster vaccination. CDR3 protein: CASSSLPPQTGDLYNEQFF. The CDR3 coding sequence is TGCGCCAGCAGCTCCCTCCCGCCTCAAACAGGGGACCTCTACAATGAGCAGTTCTTC. Based on the CDR3 plus reference TRBV5-1 and TRBJ2-1, the full variable domain is KAGVTQTPRYLIKTRGQQVTLSCSPISGHRSVSWYQQTPGQGLQFLFEYFSETQRNKGNFPGRFSGRQFSNSRSEMNVSTLELGDSALYLCASSSLPPQTGDLYNEQFFGPGTRLTVL.